This entry concerns a single T cell receptor beta chain. TCRdb's table, derived via immunoSEQ multiplex PCR, lists solely in-frame clones and lacks some. The sample has some 10,000 clones, approximately 91% seen once; the top ten hold about 3%. This sample stems from a study of tumor T cells in aggressive B-cell lymphoma. The clonotype was recovered from an adult with diffuse large B cell lymphoma. Material for sequencing was tumor tissue.

CDR3 sequence reads: CASSLDRENEQFF. DNA for the CDR3: TGTGCCAGCAGCTTAGACAGGGAGAATGAGCAGTTCTTC. This chain connects TRBV7-3 to TRBJ2-1; 7 bases fit TRBD1. CDR3 length equals 13 residues. V trimming: 2 bases; J trimming: 7 bases; junction bases outside the gene matches: 2. Germline CDR1 reads SGHTA; CDR2 reads FQGTGA.